The 27 T cell receptor beta chains below all came from one sample that was sequenced in a study of cytomegalovirus exposure and HLA in healthy donors (dated by TCRdb to about 2017). Libraries were made using the immunoSEQ multiplex PCR assay. For the multiplex PCR, a mixture combining 60 forward primers for TCR Vbeta segments and 13 reverse primers for TCR Jbeta segments was used. TCRdb re-hosts the immuneACCESS table, in-frame sequences only. Its copies lack some clones; in the studies checked, an unresolved V gene accounts for under half of them, and the cause for the rest is not known. The sample data list about 130,000 clones, and 70% to 90% of these were observed just once. The top ten hold less than 6.5% of the sample. Sequenced input: PBMCs. The receptors here all came from a woman in her forties in good health and CMV-seropositive.

This clone has just one count. This chain's CDR3 is CSVERGGTQYF. The CDR3 DNA follows: TGCAGCGTTGAACGGGGGGGTACGCAGTATTTT. This chain links TRBV29-1 with TRBJ2-3; 8 positions match TRBD2. V was pared by 2 bases and J by 8 bases, with 0 bases of the junction left unmatched. CDR3 length equals 11 residues. CDR1 is SQVTM, CDR2 ANQGSEA, per germline.

This chain connects TRBV15 to TRBJ2-1; D might be TRBD2 (5 bases). Germline V gene lookup returns CDR1 LNHNV and CDR2 YYDKDF (reference sequence). The CDR3 has 15 amino acids. Between the trimmed V and J ends, which lost 0 bases and 5 bases, there was a span of 11 bases. Here the CDR3 DNA reads TGTGCCACCAGCAGAGATACTAGAACGGACAATGAGCAGTTCTTC. This encodes CATSRDTRTDNEQFF.

In this sample, this clone turned up a few times. The chain has TRBV9 and TRBJ1-6, with a weak D call TRBD1 (5 bases). The CDR3 spans 13 residues. V was cut by 4 bases and J by 12 bases, with 14 bases left in between. The germline gives CDR1 SGDLS, CDR2 YYNGEE. The CDR3 bases are TGTGCCAGCAGCCTAAGGGGCCTCGGACCCCTCCACTTT. Protein: CASSLRGLGPLHF.

This clone showed up just once. The chain couples TRBV28 to TRBJ1-1; 8 bases are shared with TRBD1. The CDR3 loop spans 15 amino acids. Germline V gene lookup returns CDR1 MDHEN and CDR2 SYDVKM. The V gene end was trimmed by 7 bases and the J gene end by 5 bases; junction bases not matched to a gene: 12. The CDR3 reads CASNVPTGAGTEAFF. CDR3 nucleotide sequence: TGTGCCAGCAACGTACCGACAGGGGCGGGGACTGAAGCTTTCTTT.

The J gene is TRBJ2-7, the V gene TRBV27; 9 bases map to TRBD1. This CDR3 is 14 amino acids long. The V gene's germline CDR1 is MNHEY and CDR2 SMNVEV (reference sequence). Trimming cost V 4 bases and J 2 bases; bases outside gene matches: 3. The chain's CDR3 is CASSSTGGTYEQYF. The CDR3 DNA follows: TGTGCCAGCAGTTCGACAGGGGGTACCTACGAGCAGTACTTC.

This rearrangement joins TRBV19 to TRBJ1-1; 8 bases are a match to TRBD1. CDR3 length equals 15 residues. Germline loops: CDR1 LNHDA, CDR2 SQIVND (reference sequence). Trimming took 5 bases from V and 0 from J; bases not matched to a gene: 5. CDR3 bases: TGTGCCAGTAGTCGGCAGGGGGCATTGAACACTGAAGCTTTCTTT. Its translation: CASSRQGALNTEAFF.

This chain joins TRBV19 and TRBJ1-1; D unresolved. Germline V gene data show CDR1 as LNHDA and CDR2 as SQIVND (reference sequence). The CDR3 runs 17 residues. The V end lost 3 bases, the J end lost 0 bases, and 17 bases lay between the germline ends. CDR3 DNA sequence: TGTGCCAGTAGTATGGGCAAGTTTGTTCACATGAACACTGAAGCTTTCTTT. Translation: CASSMGKFVHMNTEAFF. Complete variable domain (other parts from reference TRBV19 and TRBJ1-1): DGGITQSPKYLFRKEGQNVTLSCEQNLNHDAMYWYRQDPGQGLRLIYYSQIVNDFQKGDIAEGYSVSREKKESFPLTVTSAQKNPTAFYLCASSMGKFVHMNTEAFFGQGTRLTVV.

This chain's CDR3 is CASSATSGTYNEQFF. For the CDR3, the DNA is TGTGCCAGCAGCGCGACTAGCGGGACCTACAATGAGCAGTTCTTC. V usage is TRBV9 and J usage is TRBJ2-1; TRBD2 matches 11 bases. The CDR3 runs to 15 residues. Germline values: CDR1 SGDLS, CDR2 YYNGEE. The trim removed 3 bases at V and 2 bases at J, leaving 1 base unmatched.

The DNA of the CDR3 is TGTGCCACCAGCAGAGATAGGGGGAATGGAAACACCATATATTTT. It codes for CATSRDRGNGNTIYF. V gene TRBV15 combines with J gene TRBJ1-3; D is possibly TRBD1 (6 bases). Germline values: CDR1 LNHNV, CDR2 YYDKDF (reference sequence). The CDR3 has 15 amino acids. The germline V and J ends were trimmed by 0 bases and 3 bases, with 9 bases remaining between them.

Regarding this clone: The CDR3 carries no conserved terminal phenylalanine or tryptophan, so it likely arises from a read error. The J gene is TRBJ2-7, the V gene TRBV7-8, with 15 positions matching TRBD2. Looked up from germline, CDR1 is SGHVS and CDR2 is FQNEAQ. Germline trimming cut 4 bases from V and 3 bases from J; bases unmatched to any gene: 7. This CDR3 spans 17 amino acids. The CDR3 bases are TGTGCCAGCAGCTCGGGACTAGCGGGAGGCCGCTTCTACGAGCAGTACCTC. It specifies CASSSGLAGGRFYEQYL.

The V and J genes are TRBV7-9 and TRBJ2-7; D is unclear. Germline values: CDR1 SEHNR, CDR2 FQNEAQ (reference sequence). This CDR3 comprises 13 residues. V dropped 1 base and J dropped 6 bases, with 10 bases sitting between them. This chain's CDR3 is CASSLVGSGEQYF. The CDR3 DNA reads TGTGCCAGCAGCTTAGTGGGCAGTGGCGAGCAGTACTTC.

This clone was counted a few times. The chain is built from TRBV7-8 and TRBJ2-5; possibly TRBD2 for D (6 bases). Looked up from germline, CDR1 is SGHVS and CDR2 is FQNEAQ. The CDR3 is 17 amino acids. The V end was cut by 7 bases, the J end by 4 bases, with 25 bases between. The CDR3 sequence: CASTESPAGGSGETQYF. CDR3 nucleotides: TGTGCCAGCACCGAATCCCCGGCAGGAGGGTCTGGAGAGACCCAGTACTTC.

CDR3 DNA sequence: TGCGCCAGCAGCCTGACAGGGTCGAACACTGAAGCTTTCTTT. It codes for CASSLTGSNTEAFF. J is TRBJ1-1 and V is TRBV5-1; TRBD1 matches at 7 bases. J lost 1 base, V lost 4 bases, and 4 bases had no gene match. Germline-derived CDR1 and CDR2 are SGHRS and YFSETQ. This CDR3 contains 14 residues.

The rearrangement joins TRBV4-2 to TRBJ1-3; D is uncertain. V gave up 4 bases and J gave up 0 bases, with 10 bases separating them. This CDR3 contains 15 residues. The germline gives CDR1 LGHNA, CDR2 YNFKEQ. The CDR3 sequence: CASSPSGGSGNTIYF. Written as DNA, the CDR3 is TGTGCCAGCAGCCCTTCAGGAGGCTCTGGAAACACCATATATTTT.

This chain joins TRBV5-8 and TRBJ2-1; unclear D gene. Trimming removed 2 bases at V and 8 bases at J, with 14 bases between. CDR1 is SGHTS and CDR2 is YDEGEE in the germline V gene. The CDR3 has 14 amino acids. The CDR3 is CASSFPFGRDEQFF. The CDR3 nucleotides read TGTGCCAGCAGCTTCCCCTTTGGTCGCGATGAGCAGTTCTTC.

The chain is built from TRBV6-5 and TRBJ2-1, with TRBD1 identical over 8 bases. The V gene end was trimmed by 4 bases and the J gene end by 9 bases; junction bases not matched to a gene: 2. The CDR3 is 12 residues long. Germline loops: CDR1 MNHEY, CDR2 SVGAGI. The CDR3 DNA is TGTGCCAGCAGTTTCGGACAGGGTGAGCAGTTCTTC. As protein: CASSFGQGEQFF.

A single count supports this clone. The chain is built from TRBV18 and TRBJ2-1; D unresolved. Germline values: CDR1 KGHSH, CDR2 LQKENI. CDR3 length: 13 residues. Trimming took off 2 bases at V and 6 bases at J, with 8 bases between the two ends. The CDR3 region has the DNA TGTGCCAGCTCACCAGCTAATAGCAATGAGCAGTTCTTC. The encoded protein is CASSPANSNEQFF.

This clone was counted once. The V call is TRBV7-8, the J call TRBJ2-7; D is possibly TRBD1 (5 bases). The CDR3 has 13 amino acids. V was shortened by 0 bases and J by 6 bases, with 9 bases between the two germline ends. CDR1 and CDR2 from the germline V gene are SGHVS and FQNEAQ. CDR3 protein: CASSLASGCEQYF. The CDR3 nucleotides read TGTGCCAGCAGCTTAGCATCAGGGTGCGAGCAGTACTTC.

The rearrangement uses TRBV4-3 and TRBJ1-2; no clear D gene. V was pared by 1 base and J by 1 base, with 4 bases between. Germline V gene lookup returns CDR1 LGHNA and CDR2 YSLEER. The CDR3 sequence is 13 residues long. The CDR3 region has the DNA TGCGCCAGCAGCCAAGTCAATAACTATGGCTACACCTTC. Translating gives CASSQVNNYGYTF.

The chain uses TRBV30 and TRBJ1-5; D ambiguous. This CDR3 spans 12 amino acids. Trimming cost V 2 bases and J 9 bases, with 11 bases left between them. CDR1 is GTSNPN, CDR2 SVGIG, per germline (reference sequence). The CDR3 DNA reads TGTGCCTGGAGTTACCCCCTCGGGCCCCAGCATTTT. Translation gives CAWSYPLGPQHF.

The gene calls are TRBV7-2 and TRBJ1-5; D ambiguous. The CDR3 has 14 amino acids. V lost 3 bases, J lost 1 base, and 7 bases lay in between. The germline V gene encodes CDR1 SGHTA and CDR2 FQGNSA. The CDR3 loop reads CASSFSRSNQPQHF. CDR3 in DNA: TGTGCCAGCAGCTTCTCTAGGAGCAATCAGCCCCAGCATTTT.

This clone was recorded only once. The chain carries TRBV28 and TRBJ2-7; the D gene is possibly TRBD1 (6 bases). Germline CDR1 reads MDHEN; CDR2 reads SYDVKM. Trimming took off 3 bases at V and 3 bases at J, with 9 bases between the two ends. CDR3 size: 13 residues. The DNA for the CDR3 is TGTGCCAGCAGTTTTATACAGGGCTACGAGCAGTACTTC. Its protein product is CASSFIQGYEQYF. Variable domain in full (rest from reference TRBV28 and TRBJ2-7): DVKVTQSSRYLVKRTGEKVFLECVQDMDHENMFWYRQDPGLGLRLIYFSYDVKMKEKGDIPEGYSVSREKKERFSLILESASTNQTSMYLCASSFIQGYEQYFGPGTRLTVT.

The J gene is TRBJ2-5, the V gene TRBV6-1, with 11 bases lining up with TRBD2. With 6 bases clipped from V and 2 bases from J, the junction kept 5 bases outside the gene matches. CDR1 is MNHNS, CDR2 SASEGT, per germline. This CDR3 region has 15 residues. The CDR3 bases are TGTGCCAGCAGGGCACTAGCGGGGGTACAAGAGACCCAGTACTTC. Translated: CASRALAGVQETQYF.

The chain employs TRBV7-9 and TRBJ2-2, with D maybe TRBD1 (5 bases). V was cut by 4 bases and J by 1 base, with 16 bases left in between. CDR1 and CDR2 (germline): SEHNR, FQNEAQ (reference sequence). There are 17 residues in the CDR3. The CDR3 bases are TGTGCCAGCAGCTCCCCCCTAGGGGTAGGGAACACCGGGGAGCTGTTTTTT. Translated, it gives CASSSPLGVGNTGELFF.

The V and J genes are TRBV11-2 and TRBJ2-7, with D tentatively TRBD1 (7 bases). The length of the CDR3 is 14 residues. V shed 1 base and J shed 4 bases, with 11 bases lying between them. Germline lookup yields CDR1 SGHAT and CDR2 FQNNGV. CDR3 amino acids: CASSLAQGGYEQYF. CDR3 DNA sequence: TGTGCCAGCAGCTTAGCCCAGGGGGGATACGAGCAGTACTTC. Supplemented by reference TRBV11-2 and TRBJ2-7, the full variable domain reads EAGVAQSPRYKIIEKRQSVAFWCNPISGHATLYWYQQILGQGPKLLIQFQNNGVVDDSQLPKDRFSAERLKGVDSTLKIQPAKLEDSAVYLCASSLAQGGYEQYFGPGTRLTVT.

This chain links TRBV11-2 with TRBJ2-7; TRBD1 matches 7 bases. The germline CDR1 and CDR2 sequences are SGHAT and FQNNGV. The CDR3 is made up of 15 amino acids. J lost 6 bases, V lost 1 base, and 9 bases had no gene match. CDR3 nucleotides: TGTGCCAGCAGCTTAGTACAGGGGATTTTTGGCGAGCAGTACTTC. It specifies CASSLVQGIFGEQYF.

The chain joins TRBV5-4 to TRBJ2-1, with TRBD2 matching over 7 bases. This CDR3 is built from 14 residues. The trim removed 7 bases at V and 4 bases at J, leaving 8 bases unmatched. Per germline, CDR1 SGHNT and CDR2 YYREEE (reference sequence). This chain's CDR3 is CASGPGLQYNEQFF. CDR3 DNA: TGTGCCAGCGGGCCGGGACTACAGTACAATGAGCAGTTCTTC.